The rows below give T cell receptor beta chains drawn from one sample of a study of Graves' ophthalmopathy and Graves' hyperthyroidism. TCRdb processed the multiplex PCR reads anew with MiXCR; each CDR3 protein has one entry. The sample contains roughly 400,000 distinct CDR3 sequences, 15% to 20% of which appear only once. The sample taken for sequencing was peripheral blood. These receptors originate from a woman between 18 and 30 years old with Graves' ophthalmopathy. Both conserved end residues are part of each CDR3. The order of the fields is V gene, J gene, clone size, D gene, CDR3 DNA, CDR3 protein. A D gene is named only where the DNA matches it firmly. Expanded clones get a size class; other rows say once, few or many, or leave the size out.

>TRBV4-3|TRBJ2-5|many|NA
TGCGCCAGCAGCCAGGGGGCGATGGGCGAGACCCAGTACTTC
CASSQGAMGETQYF
>TRBV6-5|TRBJ1-1|many|NA
TGTGCCAGCAGTTACGAGTTTCGGCTCGCTTTCTTT
CASSYEFRLAFF
>TRBV20-1|TRBJ1-6|many|NA
TGCAGTGCTAGAGAGGACAGTAATTCACCCCTCCACTTT
CSAREDSNSPLHF
>TRBV30|TRBJ2-7|NA|NA
TGTGCCTGGAGCTCGGGGGCCATAGACGAGCAGTACTTC
CAWSSGAIDEQYF
>TRBV6-1|TRBJ1-1|many|NA
TGTGCCACGCACCCTCAGGGGAGGGCTGAAGCTTTCTTT
CATHPQGRAEAFF
>TRBV19|TRBJ2-5|NA|TRBD1
TGTGCCAGTAGTATTAACAGGGGGTCAGAGACCCAGTACTTC
CASSINRGSETQYF
>TRBV29-1|TRBJ1-1|many|NA
TGCAGCGTTCAACAGAACACTGAAGCTTTCTTT
CSVQQNTEAFF
>TRBV27|TRBJ2-2|few|TRBD2
TGTGCCAGCAGTTTATCTTCGACTAGCGGGAGATACGGGGAGCTGTTTTTT
CASSLSSTSGRYGELFF
>TRBV28|TRBJ2-7|many|NA
TGTGCCAGCAGTCCCGGCTCCGCAGGGTTCCACGAGCAGTACTTC
CASSPGSAGFHEQYF
>TRBV12-3/TRBV12-4|TRBJ2-7|NA|NA
TGTGCCAGCAGTTCAAACAGGGGACTTGTACACTACGAGCAGTACTTC
CASSSNRGLVHYEQYF
>TRBV30|TRBJ2-7|NA|TRBD2
TGTGCCTGGAGTTACCCTCCGGGACTAGAGGGCCCCGGGGAGCAGTACTTC
CAWSYPPGLEGPGEQYF
>TRBV12-3/TRBV12-4|TRBJ1-1|many|NA
TGTGCCAGCAGTTTAAATGGGGGAGGGGCTGAAGCTTTCTTT
CASSLNGGGAEAFF
>TRBV20-1|TRBJ1-1|few|NA
TGCAGTGCTAGGACCGAGACTGAAGCTTTCTTT
CSARTETEAFF
>TRBV28|TRBJ2-7|many|NA
TGTGCCAGCAGTTTGGCCAGACAGTTCCCCTACGAGCAGTACTTC
CASSLARQFPYEQYF
>TRBV10-2|TRBJ1-1|NA|NA
TGCGCCAGCAGAGACACCGGGACACCTCGGGTGACTGAAGCTCTCTTT
CASRDTGTPRVTEALF
>TRBV2|TRBJ2-2|NA|NA
TGTGCCAGCAGTGGTGGGGGGGCCTGGACCGGGGAGCTGTTTTTT
CASSGGGAWTGELFF
>TRBV11-2|TRBJ2-7|many|NA
TGTGCCAGCAGCTTAGATTTCGCGGCTACCTACGAGCAGTACTTC
CASSLDFAATYEQYF
>TRBV20-1|TRBJ2-5|many|TRBD2
TGCAGTGCTAGAGATGATAGCGGGGACCAAGAGACCCAGTACTTC
CSARDDSGDQETQYF
>TRBV6-5|TRBJ2-7|many|TRBD2
TGTGCCAGCAGGTTAGCGGGGGCGGTCTACGAGCAGTACTTC
CASRLAGAVYEQYF
>TRBV5-1|TRBJ2-5|NA|NA
TGCGCCAGCAGCTTGGATGTCGGCGAGACCCAGTACTTC
CASSLDVGETQYF
>TRBV12-3/TRBV12-4|TRBJ1-6|many|TRBD1
TGTGCCAGCAGTCTTATTCCTATTCCGGGACAGCCGAATTCACCCCTCCACTTT
CASSLIPIPGQPNSPLHF
>TRBV6-2/TRBV6-3|TRBJ2-7|many|NA
TGTGCCAGCAGTTACCCGTTAGGGGCAGGGGCCTCCGCTGTAAACGAGCAGTACTTC
CASSYPLGAGASAVNEQYF
>TRBV6-1|TRBJ1-3|many|NA
TGTGCCAGCAGTGCTTCGAAGGGGGGCGAGAGCACCATATATTTT
CASSASKGGESTIYF
>TRBV28|TRBJ2-7|few|TRBD2
TGTGCCAGCAGTCCAACTAGCGGGATTTACGAGCAGTACTTC
CASSPTSGIYEQYF
>TRBV7-2|TRBJ2-7|many|TRBD2
TGTGCCAGCAGCTTCCCCGGGACTAGCGGGAGCTTACTCTACGAGCAGTACTTC
CASSFPGTSGSLLYEQYF
>TRBV5-1|TRBJ1-1|many|NA
TGCGCCAGCAGTACTGCCCCCAACACTGAAGCTTTCTTT
CASSTAPNTEAFF
>TRBV4-2|TRBJ1-5|many|TRBD1
TGTGCCAGCAGCCGGAAATGGGACAGGAGTAAACCTCAGCCCCAGCATTTT
CASSRKWDRSKPQPQHF
>TRBV4-2|TRBJ2-5|many|TRBD2
TGTGCCAGCGCTGGGCGGGGGGGTTTAGAGACCCAGTACTTC
CASAGRGGLETQYF
>TRBV7-2|TRBJ2-5|many|NA
TGTGCCAGCAGCTTACGGAAGACCCAGTACTTC
CASSLRKTQYF
>TRBV4-1|TRBJ2-7|once|NA
TGCGCCAGCAGCCAAGATCCCCGACTCCACTACGAGCAGTACTTC
CASSQDPRLHYEQYF
>TRBV12-3/TRBV12-4|TRBJ2-6|many|TRBD1
TGTACCAGCAGTGCCGGGACAGGGTATTCTGGGGCCAACGTCCTGACTTTC
CTSSAGTGYSGANVLTF
>TRBV3-1|TRBJ1-2|many|TRBD1
TGTGCCAGCAGCCACCGGGACAGGGGCGCCGGTCCGTATGGCTACACCTTC
CASSHRDRGAGPYGYTF
>TRBV2|TRBJ2-5|NA|NA
TGTGCCAGCATTCGGGGGAGATCGGTTGAGACCCAGTACTTC
CASIRGRSVETQYF
>TRBV11-2|TRBJ2-7|many|NA
TGTGCCAGCAGCTTACAACCGGGGAGACAGAGCTCCTACGAGCAGTACTTC
CASSLQPGRQSSYEQYF
>TRBV30|TRBJ1-1|many|TRBD1
TGTGCCTGGAGTGCCCCAACAGGGGGAACGACTGAAGCTTTCTTT
CAWSAPTGGTTEAFF
>TRBV28|TRBJ2-2|many|TRBD1
TGTGCCAGCAGTTTATGGGGGACAGGGTTCCCCGGGGAGCTGTTTTTT
CASSLWGTGFPGELFF
>TRBV11-3|TRBJ2-4|many|NA
TGTGCCAGCAGCTTATACCGAGCCGATTATATTATAGCCAAAAACATTCAGTACTTC
CASSLYRADYIIAKNIQYF
>TRBV28|TRBJ2-4|once|TRBD1
TGTGCCAGCAGTCCAATCCTGACCCTGGGACAGAAAAACATTCAGTACTTC
CASSPILTLGQKNIQYF
>TRBV6-1|TRBJ2-3|many|NA
TGTGCCAGCAGGACGCCATCCCTGAGGGATACGCAGTATTTT
CASRTPSLRDTQYF
>TRBV20-1|TRBJ2-7|NA|NA
TGCAGTGCTAGAGATCTTGAACGGGGGCGATTATACGAGCAGTACTTC
CSARDLERGRLYEQYF
>TRBV7-2|TRBJ2-5|many|NA
TGTGCCAGCAGCTTAGCCAGGGGAGGAGAGACCCAGTACTTC
CASSLARGGETQYF